Shown below are 4 T cell receptor beta chains from a single sample sequenced in a study of T cell repertoires in cytomegalovirus infection. TCRdb analysed the reads with MiXCR anew, one entry per CDR3 protein. The data show under 800,000 distinct CDR3 sequences, with 20% to 30% seen just once and less than 10% held by the top ten. Source material: CD8+ T cells from PBMCs. The origin of the receptors is a human donor in good health (CMV status not recorded). Some clones in this sample may be carry-over from other donors' samples.

The CDR3 sequence is CASTISVRGRQPQHF. The CDR3 nucleotides read TGTGCCAGTACCATATCCGTGAGGGGGCGTCAGCCCCAGCATTTT. The chain joins TRBV19 to TRBJ1-5, with 7 positions matching TRBD1. The CDR3 extends over 15 amino acids. J was trimmed by 6 bases and V by 7 bases; bases with no gene match: 12. Per the germline V gene, CDR1 is LNHDA and CDR2 is SQIVND (reference sequence).

This clonotype was seen only a few times. The rearrangement joins TRBV12-3 or TRBV12-4 to TRBJ2-7; D remains ambiguous. This CDR3 contains 15 residues. V shed 2 bases and J shed 6 bases, with 17 bases lying between them. The CDR3 DNA is TGTGCCAGCAGTTTAACTCCGCAGTCTTCTGGCGAGCAGTACGTC. Protein: CASSLTPQSSGEQYV.

This clonotype was detected only a few times. CDR3 nucleotides: TGTGCCAGCAGCCATGATCCGGGACAGGGATCGAATGAGCAGTTCTTC. Amino acids: CASSHDPGQGSNEQFF. The V gene is TRBV14, the J gene TRBJ2-1; 9 nucleotides agree with TRBD1. V dropped 3 bases and J dropped 7; count of bases not matched to a gene: 10. CDR3 length: 16 residues. Germline loops: CDR1 SGHDN, CDR2 FVKESK.

J is TRBJ2-1 and V is TRBV7-4; 8 bases fit TRBD1. CDR1 and CDR2 from the germline V gene are SGHVT and SQSDAQ. CDR3 size: 16 residues. With 5 bases clipped from V and 4 bases from J, the junction kept 10 bases outside the gene matches. This CDR3 is CASSPLDRVNYNEQFF. In DNA, the CDR3 is TGTGCCAGCAGCCCCCTGGACAGGGTCAATTACAATGAGCAGTTCTTC. Full variable domain (missing parts from reference TRBV7-4 and TRBJ2-1): GAGVSQSPRYKVAKRGRDVALRCDSISGHVTLYWYRQTLGQGSEVLTYSQSDAQRDKSGRPSGRFSAERPERSVSTLKIQRTEQGDSAVYLCASSPLDRVNYNEQFFGPGTRLTVL.